These 18 T cell receptor beta chains originate from one sample sequenced in a study of shared clonotypes between healthy human individuals. The table came from immunoSEQ multiplex PCR; TCRdb's copy has only in-frame clones and leaves some out. In the table there are roughly 2 million clones, roughly 94% of which are singletons. The sequencing sample was made of naive CD4+ T cells sorted from blood. Sample subset: CD45RA+ positively selected. The source is a young man in good health.

V is TRBV5-1 and J is TRBJ2-5, with no clear D. The V and J ends lost 2 bases and 0 bases respectively, with 8 bases between them. Per the germline V gene, CDR1 is SGHRS and CDR2 is YFSETQ. The length of the CDR3 is 14 residues. The CDR3 spells CASSFSGNQETQYF. CDR3 DNA: TGCGCCAGCAGCTTCTCTGGGAACCAAGAGACCCAGTACTTC.

The chain is built from TRBV14 and TRBJ2-3, with D perhaps TRBD1 or TRBD2 (7 bases each). Germline loops: CDR1 SGHDN, CDR2 FVKESK. The CDR3 spans 15 residues. V lost 2 bases and J lost 3, with 12 bases in between. CDR3 DNA sequence: TGTGCCAGCAGCCAACAGGGGGGGTCTACAGATACGCAGTATTTT. Its protein product is CASSQQGGSTDTQYF.

The rearrangement links TRBV2 to TRBJ2-5; D remains unclear. CDR1 SNHLY and CDR2 FYNNEI come from the germline V gene. There are 13 residues in the CDR3. V lost 0 bases to trimming and J lost 7 bases, with 9 bases between them. CDR3 bases: TGTGCCAGCAGTGAAGCGGACGGTCTGACCCAGTACTTC. Amino acids: CASSEADGLTQYF.

The chain combines TRBV25-1 with TRBJ2-3; no firm D call. The CDR3 loop spans 13 amino acids. Trimming left V 2 bases short and J 1 base short, with 4 bases between. Germline assignment: CDR1 MGHDK and CDR2 SYGVNS. CDR3 nucleotide sequence: TGTGCCAGCAGTGAAGGGGGCACAGATACGCAGTATTTT. This sequence encodes CASSEGGTDTQYF.

The CDR3 nucleotides read TGTGCCAGCAGCGTAGCCGCGGGACTAGCGAGCACAGATACGCAGTATTTT. This translates into CASSVAAGLASTDTQYF. The V call is TRBV9, the J call TRBJ2-3; TRBD2 agrees at 10 bases. The V gene's germline CDR1 is SGDLS and CDR2 YYNGEE. The junction had 4 bases not matched to a gene; V was cut back by 0 bases and J by 0 bases. The CDR3 is 17 residues long. Together with reference TRBV9 and TRBJ2-3, the CDR3 gives the full variable domain: DSGVTQTPKHLITATGQRVTLRCSPRSGDLSVYWYQQSLDQGLQFLIQYYNGEERAKGNILERFSAQQFPDLHSELNLSSLELGDSALYFCASSVAAGLASTDTQYFGPGTRLTVL.

J is TRBJ1-2 and V is TRBV19, with TRBD1 matching 7 bases. Germline CDR1 and CDR2: LNHDA and SQIVND (reference sequence). The CDR3 covers 13 residues. V gave up 6 bases and J gave up 6 bases; unmatched junction bases: 7. In nucleotides, the CDR3 is TGTGCCAGTAGCTCTGACAGGGTCAATGGCTACACCTTC. Protein product: CASSSDRVNGYTF.

The J gene is TRBJ2-3, the V gene TRBV5-6; 13 nucleotides line up with TRBD2. CDR3 length: 15 residues. After removal of 7 bases from V and 0 bases from J, the junction contained 2 bases not matched to a gene. In germline, CDR1 is SGHDT, CDR2 YYEEEE. This CDR3 reads CASRTSGGSTDTQYF. DNA of the CDR3: TGTGCCAGCCGGACTAGCGGGGGAAGCACAGATACGCAGTATTTT.

The rearrangement joins TRBV5-4 to TRBJ2-2; D not resolved. Deletions cut 0 bases from V and 4 bases from J, with 13 bases between. The CDR3 has 16 residues. CDR1 and CDR2 from the germline V gene are SGHNT and YYREEE (reference sequence). The chain's CDR3 is CASSLADGVGTGELFF. The CDR3 DNA follows: TGTGCCAGCAGCTTGGCCGATGGGGTAGGCACCGGGGAGCTGTTTTTT.

The rearrangement uses TRBV7-2 and TRBJ2-5; D is perhaps TRBD1 (6 bases). Between the trimmed V and J ends, which lost 5 bases and 5 bases, there was a span of 12 bases. Germline-derived CDR1 and CDR2 are SGHTA and FQGNSA. This CDR3 comprises 13 residues. CDR3 nucleotides: TGTGCCAGCAGCAGACAGGATTCCGAGACCCAGTACTTC. Amino acids: CASSRQDSETQYF.

The chain links TRBV6-1 to TRBJ2-7; weak D call: TRBD1 (7 bases). V lost 4 bases to trimming and J lost 2 bases, with 12 bases between them. Germline V gives CDR1 MNHNS, CDR2 SASEGT. This CDR3 is built from 14 residues. This CDR3 is CASSGGGGPYEQYF. CDR3 sequence (DNA): TGTGCCAGCAGTGGAGGAGGGGGCCCCTACGAGCAGTACTTC.

The chain is built from TRBV7-9 and TRBJ1-6, with D possibly matching TRBD1 (6 bases). The CDR3 extends over 16 amino acids. V was clipped by 5 bases and J by 5 bases, with 16 bases between them. The germline V gene encodes CDR1 SEHNR and CDR2 FQNEAQ (reference sequence). CDR3: CASSPIGQPHNSPLHF. In DNA, the CDR3 is TGTGCCAGCAGCCCCATTGGACAGCCCCATAATTCACCCCTCCACTTT.

The CDR3, as DNA: TGTGCCAGCAGCTTAACTGCTCCAGGGTCTGGGGCCAACGTCCTGACTTTC. Protein sequence: CASSLTAPGSGANVLTF. This rearrangement joins TRBV7-2 to TRBJ2-6; a possible D gene is TRBD1 (5 bases). CDR1 and CDR2 (germline): SGHTA, FQGNSA. V was shortened by 2 bases and J by 1 base, with 12 bases between the two germline ends. There are 17 residues in the CDR3.

This chain joins TRBV11-2 and TRBJ1-1; D is uncertain. Germline-derived CDR1 and CDR2 are SGHAT and FQNNGV. This CDR3 has 16 residues. Deletions cut 5 bases from V and 0 bases from J, with 16 bases between. The CDR3 region has the DNA TGTGCCAGCAGCCTAACGTTCGTTGGCGTGAACACTGAAGCTTTCTTT. Its protein product is CASSLTFVGVNTEAFF. Looking up the rest from reference TRBV11-2 and TRBJ1-1 gives the full variable domain: EAGVAQSPRYKIIEKRQSVAFWCNPISGHATLYWYQQILGQGPKLLIQFQNNGVVDDSQLPKDRFSAERLKGVDSTLKIQPAKLEDSAVYLCASSLTFVGVNTEAFFGQGTRLTVV.

The chain has TRBV7-9 and TRBJ2-1; 7 bases fit TRBD1. After removal of 1 base from V and 6 bases from J, the junction contained 6 bases not matched to a gene. This CDR3 comprises 15 residues. Germline loops: CDR1 SEHNR, CDR2 FQNEAQ (reference sequence). The CDR3 nucleotides read TGTGCCAGCAGCTTAGTAGACAGGGCTAGCAATGAGCAGTTCTTC. The encoded protein is CASSLVDRASNEQFF.

This chain joins TRBV27 and TRBJ2-3, with D maybe TRBD1 (5 bases). V was clipped by 6 bases and J by 4 bases, with 17 bases between them. Per the germline V gene, CDR1 is MNHEY and CDR2 is SMNVEV (reference sequence). This CDR3 is built from 15 residues. CDR3 nucleotide sequence: TGTGCCAGCAGAATTATCGTCCCAGGGTCAGATACGCAGTATTTT. Encoded protein: CASRIIVPGSDTQYF.

CDR3 in amino acids: CASSRTSGKDTQYF. The DNA of the CDR3 is TGTGCCAGCAGTCGGACTAGCGGGAAAGATACGCAGTATTTT. This chain uses TRBV2 with TRBJ2-3; TRBD2 aligns across 12 bases. The J segment lost 5 bases and the V segment lost 5 bases, leaving 2 bases of the junction unmatched. In germline, CDR1 is SNHLY, CDR2 FYNNEI. The CDR3 contains 14 residues.

Details on this clone: The same CDR3 also results from other DNA sequences found in this sample. The V call is TRBV6-5, the J call TRBJ1-2, with TRBD1 identical over 9 bases. This CDR3 has 13 amino acids. Germline V gene sequence: CDR1 MNHEY, CDR2 SVGAGI. After removal of 5 bases from V and 5 bases from J, the junction contained 3 bases not matched to a gene. The chain's CDR3 is CASSPDRGYGYTF. DNA of the CDR3: TGTGCCAGCAGTCCCGACAGGGGGTATGGCTACACCTTC.

The sample holds many counts of this clone. In the same sample, other DNA sequences code for this CDR3. The chain recombines TRBV30 with TRBJ1-2; D not resolved. The V end was cut by 3 bases, the J end by 2 bases, with 10 bases between. Germline V lookup: CDR1 GTSNPN, CDR2 SVGIG (reference sequence). This CDR3 is 13 amino acids long. The CDR3 sequence: CAWRAGSNYGYTF. CDR3 DNA sequence: TGTGCCTGGAGGGCAGGCTCGAACTATGGCTACACCTTC.